This T cell receptor (beta chain) was recorded in a study of shared clonotypes between healthy human individuals (dated by TCRdb to 2018 to 2020). Study-level background: A couple of women and a few men aged 18 to 49 years were included in the cohort. To estimate repertoire size and how much clonotype sharing occurs between individuals, the study deeply sequenced the blood TCR repertoires of five healthy adults. For each donor, three plates each were used for CD4 naive and CD4 memory, two plates were used for CD8 naive, and one plate was used for CD8 memory. To increase sequencing depth and limit assay-specific biases, different laboratories used diverse techniques to prepare libraries and sequence TCR repertoires. Each donor's leukapheresis produced roughly between about 0.9 and 9.5 billion PBMCs. Findings and caveats that apply to the study as a whole: The genetic and exposure-history diversity represented was limited by the small number of donors. Even with the large sequencing depth, rarefaction of the sorted-subset datasets indicated that sequencing was incomplete. Pairwise subsampling indicated that sequencing depth was expected to affect the degree of clonotype sharing among donors. Sampling was limited to blood, and TCR repertoires in tissue likely differ from TCR repertoires in blood. Estimated clonotype richness was generally larger for naive than for memory subsets. Around 5% of naive CD4, around 3.5% of naive CD8, roughly 2.5% of memory CD4, and about 0.4% of memory CD8 clonotypes were shared across a handful of donors. Higher generation probabilities were observed for clonotypes shared by all four sorted-subset donors than for non-shared clonotypes.

Using the deep immunoSEQ assay, TCR CDR3 regions were amplified from genomic DNA by multiplex PCR. Extracted genomic DNA from each cell subset was distributed evenly across all wells of several immunoSEQ 96-well plates, and each plate was treated as a replicate. For sorted subsets, each replicate PCR was loaded with about 200 ng genomic DNA, equivalent to 30,000 to 35,000 T cell genomes. Purified libraries were quantified with a Qubit 3.0 fluorometer, sized on a Bioanalyzer 2100, and re-quantified with the KAPA Library Quantification kit. A separate single-read 150-cycle Illumina NextSeq 550 flow cell was used to sequence each immunoSEQ 96-well plate. In the original analysis: Because the immunoSEQ output held only junctional sequences and lacked quality scores, the filtering could not match the filtering applied to full-length reads. To assign V/J genes and CDR3, sequences were annotated against IMGT germline references using PyIR, a Python wrapper for IgBLAST v1.9. Reads were filtered out if the reads had weak V/J assignments (E-value above 1e-6), no CDR3, stop codons, out-of-frame junctions, or ambiguous translated residues. A V3J clonotype was defined by an identical inferred V gene, J gene, and CDR3 amino acid sequence. Percentage overlap between repertoires was calculated by dividing the number of shared unique clonotypes by the size of the smaller repertoire. Richness of each repertoire was evaluated using RTK rarefaction, the Chao1 estimator, and Recon v2.1 estimates of unobserved clonotypes. Generation probabilities were computed with OLGA for all TCRbeta clonotypes obtained by the gDNA method from several donors. The immuneACCESS repertoire file appears here via TCRdb, limited to in-frame rearrangements. These files lack a portion of the clones; in checked studies, under half of the deficit traces to unresolved V genes, and the cause of the others is not known. The V and J calls and clone size come from that table; D and trimming were worked out from the DNA. This sample gives 1.5 million to 2.5 million clones in total; about 95% of them show up just once. 1% to 1.5% of the sample comes from the top ten.

About this clone: Its target antigen remains unknown. No quality values exist for individual bases; no much larger clone is one base distant.

CD8 naive samples were obtained by positive selection for CCR7 among CD45RO-negative cells, yielding a CD45RA+CCR7+ population from which TemRA cells were excluded. The donors were healthy, HIV-negative adults with no recently reported acute infections or vaccinations. Every donor was a Caucasian adult living in Nashville, Tennessee, USA. Blood was collected by leukapheresis, and PBMCs were isolated by Ficoll-Histopaque density gradient centrifugation and then cryopreserved in liquid nitrogen vapor phase. Analytical flow cytometry was used to check the purity and quantity of each magnetically sorted T cell population. Genomic DNA was isolated from every sorted fraction and measured by UV absorbance on a Nanodrop 2000c. This clonotype was obtained from a man between 18 and 29 years old in good health. Sequencing was carried out using naive CD8+ T cells sorted from blood. The sample's cell subset or site, from its label and the paper: CD45RA+CCR7+.

The CDR3: CASRRQGISNQPQHF. The sequenced DNA: TGTGCCAGCAGAAGACAGGGCATTTCCAATCAGCCCCAGCATTTT. The sequence links TRBV28 to TRBJ1-5, with TRBD1 matching 7 junction bases. The germline V and J ends show losses of 6 bases and 3 bases respectively, and no gene match explains 8 bases of the junction. Spanning cysteine to phenylalanine, the CDR3 consists of 15 amino acids. Only the CDR3 part of the read is kept: 45 bases, read in frame from the first base. The germline V gene yields MDHEN for CDR1 and SYDVKM for CDR2. The CDR3 plus the reference TRBV28 and TRBJ1-5 genes for the other parts give the full variable domain: DVKVTQSSRYLVKRTGEKVFLECVQDMDHENMFWYRQDPGLGLRLIYFSYDVKMKEKGDIPEGYSVSREKKERFSLILESASTNQTSMYLCASRRQGISNQPQHFGDGTRLSIL.